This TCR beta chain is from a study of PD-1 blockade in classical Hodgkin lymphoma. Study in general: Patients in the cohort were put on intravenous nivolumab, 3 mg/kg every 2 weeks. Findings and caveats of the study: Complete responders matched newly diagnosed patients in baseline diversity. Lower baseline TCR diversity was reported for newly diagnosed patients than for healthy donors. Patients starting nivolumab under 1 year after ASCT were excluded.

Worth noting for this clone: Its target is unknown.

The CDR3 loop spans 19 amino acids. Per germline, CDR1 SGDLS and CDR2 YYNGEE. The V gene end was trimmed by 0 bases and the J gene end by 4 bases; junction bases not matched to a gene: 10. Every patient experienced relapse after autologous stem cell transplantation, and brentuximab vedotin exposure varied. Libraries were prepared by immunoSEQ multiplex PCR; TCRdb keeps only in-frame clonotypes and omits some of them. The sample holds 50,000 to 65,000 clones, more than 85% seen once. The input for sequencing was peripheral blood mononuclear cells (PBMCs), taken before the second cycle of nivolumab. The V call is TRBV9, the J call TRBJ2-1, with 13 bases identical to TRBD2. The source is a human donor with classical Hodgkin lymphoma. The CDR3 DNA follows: TGTGCCAGCAGCGTAGCTGAACTAGCGGGGGGGCACAATTACAATGAGCAGTTCTTC. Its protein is CASSVAELAGGHNYNEQFF.